This entry concerns a single T cell receptor (beta chain). The data were obtained in a study of blood T cells in healthy people across ages. The second PCR ran roughly 6 to 11 cycles with a sample-barcoded 5' primer and J-beta primers. TCRdb re-called the 5' RACE reads through MiXCR, storing one row per CDR3 protein. The sample lists 800,000 to 1,000,000 distinct CDR3 sequences, roughly 52% occurring once. Trimming left V 3 bases short and J 7 bases short, with 13 bases between. This CDR3 spans 15 amino acids. Every donor contributed roughly 11 milliliters of peripheral blood by blood draw. This receptor was obtained from a man aged 25-40 years in good health. The sequencing sample was made of blood. The gene calls are TRBV12-3 or TRBV12-4 and TRBJ1-6; no clear D. The CDR3 DNA follows: TGTGCCAGCAGTTTTGGGCGAGCAGCCAATTCACCCCTCCACTTT. Its translation: CASSFGRAANSPLHF.